This TCR beta chain was recorded in a study of blood T cell repertoires in COVID-19. Study context: Acute-phase and convalescent COVID-19 samples originated in the United States, Italy and Spain. The cDNA or gDNA used as material had been derived from T cells, B-cell-depleted T cells, or PBMCs.

The data were produced by immunoSEQ multiplex PCR, yet TCRdb's version contains in-frame clones alone and is incomplete. The top ten hold under 6% of the sample, which has around 71,000 clones, roughly 85% seen once. This TCR derives from a man older than 75 with acute or convalescent COVID-19. Specimen: peripheral blood.

The CDR3 DNA reads as TGTGCCAGCAGCCAAGCCCTCGGGACGGCGAGCGGGTCACCCCTCCACTTT. Its protein product is CASSQALGTASGSPLHF. The chain has TRBV14 and TRBJ1-6, with TRBD1 as a possible D gene (5 bases). CDR1 and CDR2 (germline): SGHDN, FVKESK. The germline V and J ends were trimmed by 1 base and 10 bases, with 20 bases remaining between them. This CDR3 spans 17 amino acids.